This is a list of T cell receptor beta chains from one sample in a study of PD-1 blockade in mismatch repair-deficient tumors. The repertoire was sequenced with immunoSEQ multiplex PCR; TCRdb's copy has only in-frame clones and lacks some. In the table there are 56,000 or so clones, 81% of which are singletons. Here the sequenced sample was peripheral blood, taken less than 21 weeks after starting pembrolizumab. These receptors came from an adult with mismatch repair-deficient cancer. CDR3s include the opening cysteine and the closing phenylalanine or tryptophan. A D gene is named only where the DNA matches it firmly. Expanded clones get a size class; other rows say once, few or many, or leave the size out.

V	J	size	D	CDR3	DNA
TRBV29-1	TRBJ1-2	once	-	CSVEPTANYGYTF	TGCAGCGTTGAACCAACGGCGAACTATGGCTACACCTTC
TRBV9	TRBJ2-1	-	TRBD2	CASSASGIYNEQFF	TGTGCCAGCAGCGCTAGCGGAATATACAATGAGCAGTTCTTC
TRBV7-6	TRBJ2-1	-	TRBD2	CASTTLAGGNEQFF	TGTGCCAGCACGACGCTAGCGGGAGGTAATGAGCAGTTCTTC
TRBV5-1	TRBJ1-1	-	-	CASSLQGTELEAFF	TGCGCCAGCAGCTTGCAAGGTACAGAATTAGAAGCTTTCTTT
TRBV7-2	TRBJ2-7	-	-	CASSNLRENGYEQYF	TGTGCCAGCAGCAATCTTAGGGAAAACGGCTACGAGCAGTACTTC
TRBV29-1	TRBJ2-1	-	TRBD1	CSGMTGNEQFF	TGCAGCGGTATGACAGGGAATGAGCAGTTCTTC
TRBV15	TRBJ2-7	-	TRBD2	CATSSGLAGGEEQYF	TGTGCCACCAGCAGCGGACTAGCGGGAGGGGAAGAGCAGTACTTC
TRBV9	TRBJ2-1	-	TRBD1	CASSTRDRTYNEQFF	TGTGCCAGCAGCACTAGGGACAGGACGTACAATGAGCAGTTCTTC
TRBV4-2	TRBJ1-2	-	-	CASSPQGTNYGYTF	TGTGCCAGCAGCCCGCAGGGTACTAACTATGGCTACACCTTC
TRBV5-4	TRBJ2-1	once	TRBD2	CASSSGLAGVYEQFF	TGTGCCAGCAGCTCGGGACTAGCGGGAGTATATGAGCAGTTCTTC
TRBV15	TRBJ2-1	-	-	CATSRGLAPNEQFF	TGTGCCACCAGCAGAGGCCTAGCTCCCAATGAGCAGTTCTTC
TRBV30	TRBJ2-5	once	-	CAWSVPPTETQYF	TGTGCCTGGAGTGTACCTCCGACGGAGACCCAGTACTTC
TRBV11-3	TRBJ2-2	-	-	CASSLDPGRLNTGELFF	TGTGCCAGCAGCTTAGATCCGGGACGGCTGAACACCGGGGAGCTGTTTTTT
TRBV7-6	TRBJ1-5	-	-	CASSPDVGFSQPQHF	TGTGCCAGCAGCCCCGACGTGGGTTTCTCCCAGCCCCAGCATTTT
TRBV28	TRBJ2-7	-	TRBD2	CASSPGLAGAFEQYF	TGTGCCAGCAGTCCCGGACTAGCGGGAGCGTTTGAGCAGTACTTC
TRBV7-6	TRBJ2-3	-	TRBD2	CASSFRGTSGSTDTQYF	TGTGCCAGCAGCTTCCGAGGGACTAGCGGGAGCACAGATACGCAGTATTTT
TRBV6-6	TRBJ2-7	-	-	CASSSPVGGTEQYF	TGTGCCAGCAGTTCACCAGTTGGCGGGACCGAGCAGTACTTC
TRBV9	TRBJ2-3	-	TRBD2	CASSVGRLLAGGPDTQYF	TGTGCCAGCAGCGTAGGACGACTGCTAGCGGGAGGTCCAGATACGCAGTATTTT